This T cell receptor beta chain was recorded in a study of T cells in Graves' hyperthyroidism and ophthalmopathy. Trimming took 5 bases from V and 3 from J, leaving 14 bases between them. This CDR3 spans 14 amino acids. Germline lookup yields CDR1 MNHEY and CDR2 SMNVEV (reference sequence). The diagnostic basis comprised clinical symptoms, serum thyroxine and TRAb, thyroid ultrasound and orbital computed tomography. Fresh peripheral blood, roughly 9.8 ml of it, supplied the PBMCs. General observations from the study: Expanded thyroid clonotypes (above 0.001) were mostly also found in blood.

TCR beta CDR3 regions were amplified from RNA transcripts. The study used the HTBI primer set for a first-round RT-PCR of the TCR CDR3. A single record per CDR3 protein comes from TCRdb applying MiXCR to the multiplex PCR reads. The table shows under 350,000 distinct CDR3 sequences, with roughly 15% occurring only once. Concerning this clonotype itself: The antigen remains unidentified.

Material for sequencing was blood. The V and J genes are TRBV27 and TRBJ2-7; D tentatively fits TRBD1 or TRBD2 (6 bases each). This TCR came from a woman in her 40s with Graves' ophthalmopathy. CDR3 DNA: TGTGCCAGCAGTGACGGGGGCCCACTCTACGAGCAGTACTTC. Translating it yields CASSDGGPLYEQYF.